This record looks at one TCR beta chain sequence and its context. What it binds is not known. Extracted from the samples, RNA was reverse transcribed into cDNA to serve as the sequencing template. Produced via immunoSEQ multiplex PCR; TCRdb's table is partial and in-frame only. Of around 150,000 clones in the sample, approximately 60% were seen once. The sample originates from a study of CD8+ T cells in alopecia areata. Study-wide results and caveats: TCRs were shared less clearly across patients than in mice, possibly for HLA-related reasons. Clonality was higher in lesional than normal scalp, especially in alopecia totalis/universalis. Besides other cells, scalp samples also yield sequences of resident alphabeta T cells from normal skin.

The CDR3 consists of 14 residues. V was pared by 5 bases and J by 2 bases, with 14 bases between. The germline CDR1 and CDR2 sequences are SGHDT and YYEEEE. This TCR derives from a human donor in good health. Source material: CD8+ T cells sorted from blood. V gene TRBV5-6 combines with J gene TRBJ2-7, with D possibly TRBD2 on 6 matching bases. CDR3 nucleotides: TGTGCCAGCAGTTACGCGGGACTCGCCTACGAGCAGTACTTC. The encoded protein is CASSYAGLAYEQYF.